The 25 T cell receptor beta chains in this list originate from one sample, sequenced in a study of shared clonotypes between healthy human individuals. Sequenced by immunoSEQ multiplex PCR; TCRdb stores in-frame clones only, minus some. Among roughly 760,000 clones listed, 74% were seen once. The sequencing sample was made of memory CD4+ T cells sorted from blood. Subset indicated: CD45RA-negative fraction. These receptors all come from a woman aged 25-40 years in good health.

Comment on this clone: This CDR3 is also generated by other DNA sequences in the sample. The chain couples TRBV5-1 to TRBJ2-5; 9 positions match TRBD1. Germline CDR1 and CDR2: SGHRS and YFSETQ. This CDR3 has 14 amino acids. After removal of 3 bases from V and 5 bases from J, the junction contained 5 bases not matched to a gene. In nucleotides, the CDR3 is TGCGCCAGCAGCTCCACAGGGGGCGGGGAGACCCAGTACTTC. Its translation is CASSSTGGGETQYF.

The chain couples TRBV7-9 to TRBJ2-6; no clear D gene. The CDR3 consists of 15 residues. The V end was cut by 2 bases, the J end by 0 bases, with 5 bases between. Germline V gene lookup returns CDR1 SEHNR and CDR2 FQNEAQ (reference sequence). CDR3 loop: CASSLYLSGANVLTF. For the CDR3, the DNA is TGTGCCAGCAGCTTATACCTCTCTGGGGCCAACGTCCTGACTTTC.

The V gene is TRBV15, the J gene TRBJ2-1; the match to TRBD1 covers 7 bases. The CDR3 extends over 17 amino acids. Germline V gene data show CDR1 as LNHNV and CDR2 as YYDKDF (reference sequence). Trimming took 0 bases from V and 3 from J; bases not matched to a gene: 8. CDR3 sequence: CATSRDITRQGYNEQFF. As DNA, the CDR3 is TGTGCCACCAGCAGAGATATAACGAGACAGGGCTACAATGAGCAGTTCTTC.

This chain uses TRBV6-6 with TRBJ1-1; D might be TRBD1 (5 bases). Germline values: CDR1 MNHNY, CDR2 SVGAGI (reference sequence). The CDR3 contains 13 residues. Trimming stripped 3 bases from V and 4 bases from J, with 9 bases between. The CDR3 DNA reads as TGTGCCAGCAGTTATGCAAGGGGCACTGAAGCTTTCTTT. This gives the protein CASSYARGTEAFF.

The CDR3 nucleotides are TGTGCCAGCTCACCCTTCTTAGCGGGCGATACCTACAATGAGCAGTTCTTC. It codes for CASSPFLAGDTYNEQFF. The chain couples TRBV18 to TRBJ2-1; 7 positions agree with TRBD2. Germline values: CDR1 KGHSH, CDR2 LQKENI. V shed 3 bases, J shed 2 bases, and the junction held 10 bases outside the gene matches. CDR3 size: 17 residues.

The table lists this clone with a few counts. The J gene is TRBJ1-5, the V gene TRBV28, with 7 bases identical to TRBD1. The CDR3 is 15 residues long. Germline V gene sequence: CDR1 MDHEN, CDR2 SYDVKM. V lost 6 bases to trimming and J lost 5 bases; unmatched junction nucleotides: 10. CDR3 sequence reads: CASSKIGQGDQPQHF. In nucleotides, the CDR3 is TGTGCCAGCAGCAAAATCGGTCAGGGGGATCAGCCCCAGCATTTT.

V and J are TRBV7-8 and TRBJ2-3, with D unclear. Trimming left V 5 bases short and J 3 bases short, with 6 bases between. CDR3 length: 12 amino acids. CDR1 SGHVS and CDR2 FQNEAQ come from the germline V gene. The CDR3 DNA reads as TGTGCCAGCAGCCCCGCAACAGATACGCAGTATTTT. This translates into CASSPATDTQYF.

This clone occurred once. V gene TRBV10-3 combines with J gene TRBJ2-1, with 12 bases aligning to TRBD2. This CDR3 contains 14 residues. Germline assignment: CDR1 ENHRY and CDR2 SYGVKD. The trim removed 5 bases at V and 8 bases at J, leaving 4 bases unmatched. In DNA, the CDR3 is TGTGCCATCAGTTTCGGACTAGCGGGGTATGAGCAGTTCTTC. The encoded protein is CAISFGLAGYEQFF.

V is TRBV5-1 and J is TRBJ2-2; TRBD1 aligns across 7 bases. Germline CDR1 is SGHRS and CDR2 is YFSETQ. CDR3 length: 14 amino acids. V gave up 2 bases and J gave up 6 bases; unmatched junction bases: 4. The chain's CDR3 is CASSFGTEAGELFF. Written as DNA, the CDR3 is TGCGCCAGCAGCTTCGGGACAGAAGCCGGGGAGCTGTTTTTT.

The rearrangement links TRBV5-4 to TRBJ2-2; 8 bases map to TRBD1. The V and J ends lost 9 bases and 7 bases, in that order; junction bases with no gene match: 14. Germline loops: CDR1 SGHNT, CDR2 YYREEE (reference sequence). This CDR3 spans 15 amino acids. The CDR3 region has the DNA TGTGCCACAGGGGGCAGGGTGGACGGTGGCGGGGAGCTGTTTTTT. This encodes CATGGRVDGGGELFF.

The gene calls are TRBV11-3 and TRBJ2-1; 8 bases agree with TRBD2. Germline-derived CDR1 and CDR2 are SGHNT and YENEEA. The CDR3 covers 18 residues. V was clipped by 1 base and J by 8 bases; unmatched bases: 16. CDR3 region: CASSLGPSGSSAIDEQFF. The CDR3 DNA reads as TGTGCCAGCAGCTTAGGACCGAGCGGGAGTTCAGCGATAGATGAGCAGTTCTTC.

This chain uses TRBV9 with TRBJ2-7; D possibly corresponds to TRBD1 (6 bases). V shed 4 bases and J shed 3 bases, with 17 bases lying between them. This CDR3 spans 15 amino acids. Germline lookup yields CDR1 SGDLS and CDR2 YYNGEE. DNA of the CDR3: TGTGCCAGCAGCCCGAACCCAACAGGGAGCTACGAGCAGTACTTC. Encoded protein: CASSPNPTGSYEQYF.

The chain uses TRBV7-6 and TRBJ2-4, with 11 bases lining up with TRBD1. Germline loops: CDR1 SGHVS, CDR2 FNYEAQ. J was trimmed by 3 bases and V by 5 bases; bases with no gene match: 3. The length of the CDR3 is 15 residues. DNA for the CDR3: TGTGCCAGCAGCCCGGGACAGGGGGGCAAAAACATTCAGTACTTC. Protein sequence: CASSPGQGGKNIQYF.

A few counts support this clone. This chain uses TRBV6-5 with TRBJ2-5; possible D gene TRBD2, 6 bases. The germline V gene has CDR1 MNHEY and CDR2 SVGAGI. Trimming removed 5 bases from V and 5 bases from J, with 12 bases in between. The CDR3 is made up of 13 amino acids. DNA of the CDR3: TGTGCCAGCAGTAGGGACTTTGGGGAGACCCAGTACTTC. Its translation: CASSRDFGETQYF.

This CDR3 reads CASRLSGVGYNEQFF. Written as DNA, the CDR3 is TGCGCCAGCAGACTGTCAGGGGTCGGCTACAATGAGCAGTTCTTC. The V call is TRBV5-1, the J call TRBJ2-1; TRBD1 is a possible D gene (6 bases). This CDR3 has 15 residues. V was pared by 5 bases and J by 3 bases, with 15 bases between. Germline-derived CDR1 and CDR2 are SGHRS and YFSETQ. The whole variable domain, filled in from reference TRBV5-1 and TRBJ2-1, reads KAGVTQTPRYLIKTRGQQVTLSCSPISGHRSVSWYQQTPGQGLQFLFEYFSETQRNKGNFPGRFSGRQFSNSRSEMNVSTLELGDSALYLCASRLSGVGYNEQFFGPGTRLTVL.

This clone was counted at least ten times. The same CDR3 can be traced to other DNA sequences in this sample. V gene TRBV11-2 combines with J gene TRBJ2-7, with TRBD1 matching over 7 bases. The CDR3 length is 14 residues. With 5 bases clipped from V and 3 bases from J, the junction kept 7 bases outside the gene matches. Germline CDR1 is SGHAT and CDR2 is FQNNGV. The CDR3, as DNA: TGTGCCAGCAGCACGCAACGGGACAGCTACGAGCAGTACTTC. Its translation: CASSTQRDSYEQYF.

This chain connects TRBV7-9 to TRBJ2-1; the D is unclear. Germline V gene data show CDR1 as SEHNR and CDR2 as FQNEAQ (reference sequence). The CDR3 totals 13 residues. The V gene lost 3 bases and the J gene lost 5 bases, with 8 bases spanning the gap. The CDR3 coding sequence is TGTGCCAGCAGCTTTGGACGGGACAATGAGCAGTTCTTC. Translating it yields CASSFGRDNEQFF.

The CDR3 loop is CAIDRERSGANVLTF. CDR3 nucleotide sequence: TGTGCCATTGACAGGGAACGCTCTGGGGCCAACGTCCTGACTTTC. The rearrangement links TRBV6-1 to TRBJ2-6; 7 nucleotides line up with TRBD1. Germline values: CDR1 MNHNS, CDR2 SASEGT. V was pared by 10 bases and J by 0 bases, with 6 bases of the junction left unmatched. The length of the CDR3 is 15 residues.

The V and J genes are TRBV27 and TRBJ2-3; 10 bases map to TRBD2. The CDR3 length is 14 residues. Trimming at V came to 7 bases and at J to 4 bases, leaving 5 bases not matched to a gene. The V gene's germline CDR1 is MNHEY and CDR2 SMNVEV (reference sequence). This chain's CDR3 is CASKSSGSSDTQYF. CDR3 nucleotide sequence: TGTGCCAGCAAGTCTAGCGGGAGTTCAGATACGCAGTATTTT.

The chain couples TRBV7-2 to TRBJ1-5; D not resolved. Trimming shortened V by 2 bases and J by 0 bases, and 8 bases separated the two germline ends. The length of the CDR3 is 15 residues. Germline V gene data show CDR1 as SGHTA and CDR2 as FQGNSA. The CDR3 nucleotides are TGTGCCAGCAGCTTATGGGCAGATAGCAATCAGCCCCAGCATTTT. Protein product: CASSLWADSNQPQHF.

The sample holds a few counts of this clone. For the CDR3, the DNA is TGTGCCAGCAGACGTAGGACTAGCGGGACCTACAATGAGCAGTTCTTC. Its protein product is CASRRRTSGTYNEQFF. The J gene is TRBJ2-1, the V gene TRBV5-6, with 12 positions matching TRBD2. The germline V gene has CDR1 SGHDT and CDR2 YYEEEE. The junction had 5 bases not matched to a gene; V was cut back by 5 bases and J by 2 bases. This CDR3 comprises 16 residues.

This clone has a single count. This chain links TRBV28 with TRBJ1-3; the D gene is possibly TRBD1 (5 bases). V lost 3 bases and J 3 bases, leaving 12 bases between the germline ends. CDR1 MDHEN and CDR2 SYDVKM come from the germline V gene. The CDR3 is 15 residues long. CDR3 residues: CASSFAGNVGNTIYF. The CDR3 nucleotides are TGTGCCAGCAGTTTCGCAGGGAATGTTGGAAACACCATATATTTT.

This clone was seen more than once but under ten times. This chain uses TRBV30 with TRBJ2-1, with D uncertain. The ends were cut back, 0 bases at V and 8 bases at J, with 11 bases in the middle. This CDR3 comprises 13 residues. From germline, CDR1 is GTSNPN and CDR2 SVGIG (reference sequence). The CDR3 bases are TGTGCCTGGAGTGTCGGGCTTTTCGATGAGCAGTTCTTC. It encodes CAWSVGLFDEQFF.

In its sample, this clone was seen once. The rearrangement uses TRBV10-2 and TRBJ1-2; D is unclear. Germline V gene data show CDR1 as WSHSY and CDR2 as SAAADI. Trimming cost V 4 bases and J 0 bases, with 9 bases left between them. The CDR3 has 14 amino acids. In DNA form, the CDR3 reads TGCGCCAGCAGTGTGTCAGCTCCTAACTATGGCTACACCTTC. Its protein is CASSVSAPNYGYTF.

The chain couples TRBV6-6 to TRBJ1-5; no firm D call. Germline V gene lookup returns CDR1 MNHNY and CDR2 SVGAGI (reference sequence). This CDR3 region has 13 residues. Trimming stripped 1 base from V and 0 bases from J, with 1 base between. The CDR3: CASSYYSNQPQHF. In DNA form, the CDR3 reads TGTGCCAGCAGTTACTATAGCAATCAGCCCCAGCATTTT.